Listed here is a single TCR beta chain. Its antigen remains unknown. Amplification used 60 Vbeta primers and 13 Jbeta primers. Repertoires were generated with immunoSEQ multiplex PCR, while TCRdb's copy carries only in-frame clones and drops some. The sample lists roughly 150,000 clones; around 80% were seen once. This specimen comes from a study of cytomegalovirus exposure and HLA in healthy donors. General study points: Versus the approximately 700-donor mean, an Asian-associated ancestry cluster reportedly showed fewer N-insertions in a later analysis. Donor immune exposure was known only as CMV serostatus.

Germline V lookup: CDR1 SEHNR, CDR2 FQNEAQ (reference sequence). The CDR3 length is 14 residues. V lost 1 base to trimming and J lost 8 bases, with 14 bases between them. The sample consisted of PBMCs. The TCR comes from a woman aged 40 to 49 in good health and CMV-seropositive. V and J are TRBV7-9 and TRBJ1-2; a weak D match, TRBD1 (6 bases). CDR3 sequence: CASSLEGQGNGYTF. For the CDR3, the DNA is TGTGCCAGCAGCTTAGAGGGTCAGGGGAACGGCTACACCTTC.